This T cell receptor (beta chain) was identified during a study of siplizumab effects on memory and regulatory T cells. Sequencing was performed with immunoSEQ multiplex PCR; in TCRdb, only in-frame clones are kept and a portion is missing. The table lists 100,000 or so clones, just over 90% of them singletons. CDR3 size: 12 residues. Between the trimmed V and J ends, which lost 5 bases and 1 base, there was a span of 9 bases. Germline V lookup: CDR1 SQVTM, CDR2 ANQGSEA. This sequence was found in a human donor in good health. Sequencing input: CD4+ T cells sorted from blood. The genes are TRBV29-1 and TRBJ2-7; D not certain. The DNA for the CDR3 is TGCAGCGTTCAGCAGGCATCCTACGAGCAGTACTTC. This sequence encodes CSVQQASYEQYF.